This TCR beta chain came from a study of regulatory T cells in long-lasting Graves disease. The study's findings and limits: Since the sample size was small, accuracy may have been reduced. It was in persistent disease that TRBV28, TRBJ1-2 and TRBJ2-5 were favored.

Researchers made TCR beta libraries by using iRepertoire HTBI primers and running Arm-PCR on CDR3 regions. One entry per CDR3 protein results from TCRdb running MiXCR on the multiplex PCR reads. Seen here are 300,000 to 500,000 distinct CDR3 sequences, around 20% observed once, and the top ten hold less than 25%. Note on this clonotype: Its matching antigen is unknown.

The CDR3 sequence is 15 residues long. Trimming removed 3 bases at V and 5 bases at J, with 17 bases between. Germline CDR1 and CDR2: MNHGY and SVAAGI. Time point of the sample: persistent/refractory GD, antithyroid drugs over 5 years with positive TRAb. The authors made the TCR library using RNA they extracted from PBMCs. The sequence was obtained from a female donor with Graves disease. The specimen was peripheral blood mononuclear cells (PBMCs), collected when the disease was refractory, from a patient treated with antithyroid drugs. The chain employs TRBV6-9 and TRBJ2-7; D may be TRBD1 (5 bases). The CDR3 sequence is CASSYNEGAVDEQYF. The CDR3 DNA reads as TGTGCCAGCAGTTACAATGAAGGGGCGGTCGACGAGCAGTACTTC.